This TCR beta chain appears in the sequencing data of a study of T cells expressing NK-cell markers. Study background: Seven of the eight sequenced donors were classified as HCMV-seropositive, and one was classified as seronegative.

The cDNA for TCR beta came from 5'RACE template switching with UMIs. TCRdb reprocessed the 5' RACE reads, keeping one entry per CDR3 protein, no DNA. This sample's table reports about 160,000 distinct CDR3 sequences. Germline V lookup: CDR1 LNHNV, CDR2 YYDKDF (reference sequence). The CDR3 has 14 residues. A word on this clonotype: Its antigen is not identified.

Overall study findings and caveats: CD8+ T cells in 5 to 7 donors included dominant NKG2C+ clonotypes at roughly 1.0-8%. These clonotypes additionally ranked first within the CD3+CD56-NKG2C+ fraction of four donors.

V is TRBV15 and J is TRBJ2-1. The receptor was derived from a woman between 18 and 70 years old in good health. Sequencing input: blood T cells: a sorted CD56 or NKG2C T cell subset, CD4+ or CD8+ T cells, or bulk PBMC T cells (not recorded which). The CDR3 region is CATSRDRSYNEQFF.